The 23 T cell receptor beta chains given below trace back to one sample, sequenced in a study of T cells in women clearing cervical HPV infection. This table comes from immunoSEQ multiplex PCR, and its TCRdb copy is limited to in-frame clones, with some not included. This sample's clone table lists tens of thousands of clones. The sample was blood buffy coat. The receptor source for this set is a woman aged 18 to 75 with a cervical HPV16 infection that either progressed to CIN3+ or cleared (not recorded which).

Comment on this clone: The sequenced fragment ends 3 residues before the CDR3 boundary, so the rest is inferred from the germline J gene. This chain joins TRBV19 and TRBJ2-3; D remains unclear. Deletions cut 5 bases from V and 5 bases from J, with 8 bases between. The CDR3 totals 12 residues. From germline, CDR1 is LNHDA and CDR2 SQIVND (reference sequence). CDR3: CASSGRGDTQYF. CDR3 bases read: TGTGCCAGTAGTGGCCGTGGAGATACG. The entire variable domain, with the rest obtained from reference TRBV19 and TRBJ2-3, is as follows: DGGITQSPKYLFRKEGQNVTLSCEQNLNHDAMYWYRQDPGQGLRLIYYSQIVNDFQKGDIAEGYSVSREKKESFPLTVTSAQKNPTAFYLCASSGRGDTQYFGPGTRLTVL.

Notes on this clone: The read ends 3 residues before the CDR3 terminus; that terminus is restored from the germline J gene. The chain combines TRBV5-1 with TRBJ2-5, with D possibly TRBD1 on 6 matching bases. The V gene lost 5 bases and the J gene lost 3 bases, with 14 bases spanning the gap. CDR3 length equals 14 residues. Germline CDR1 and CDR2: SGHRS and YFSETQ. This CDR3 reads CASSSQGSKETQYF. CDR3 bases read: TGCGCCAGCAGTTCCCAGGGGTCTAAAGAGACC.

CDR3 loop: CASSQDRGEGQPQHF. CDR3 DNA, as far as it was read: TGCGCCAGCAGCCAAGACAGGGGTGAAGGTCAGCCC. The V and J genes are TRBV4-1 and TRBJ1-5; possible D gene TRBD1, 6 bases. The CDR3 extends 3 residues past the end of the read, so its final part is completed from the germline J gene. Germline CDR1 and CDR2: MGHRA and YSYEKL. The CDR3 totals 15 residues. V was cut by 0 bases and J by 6 bases, with 12 bases left in between.

As to this clone: The read terminates 3 residues ahead of where the CDR3 ends, so the germline J gene completes it. The chain combines TRBV5-1 with TRBJ2-5, with 8 bases aligning to TRBD2. The CDR3 consists of 16 residues. Germline CDR1 is SGHRS and CDR2 is YFSETQ. V shed 0 bases, J shed 1 base, and the junction held 5 bases outside the gene matches. The CDR3 reads CASSLVIAGPQETQYF. The covered CDR3 bases are TGCGCCAGCAGCTTGGTGATAGCGGGACCCCAAGAGACC.

For this clone: The read ends 3 residues early relative to the CDR3; the germline J gene fills the gap. The J gene is TRBJ2-3, the V gene TRBV27; no firm D call. The CDR3 spans 13 residues. The V and J ends lost 5 bases and 2 bases respectively, with 8 bases between them. The germline CDR1 and CDR2 sequences are MNHEY and SMNVEV (reference sequence). The CDR3 DNA, read in part, is TGTGCCAGCAGTCCTAAATCCACAGATACG. Translating gives CASSPKSTDT. The whole CDR3 region reads CASSPKSTDTQYF.

To note about this clone: The read terminates 3 residues ahead of where the CDR3 ends, so the germline J gene completes it. V usage is TRBV13 and J usage is TRBJ2-7, with a weak D call TRBD2 (6 bases). CDR3 length equals 16 residues. Germline V gene data show CDR1 as PRHDT and CDR2 as FYEKMQ (reference sequence). V was shortened by 4 bases and J by 0 bases, with 16 bases between the two germline ends. The CDR3 loop is CASSSRGLTSSYEQYF. Incomplete CDR3 DNA: TGTGCCAGCAGCTCAAGGGGACTCACGAGCTCCTACGAG.

Concerning this clone itself: The read comes to an end 3 residues before the CDR3 does, leaving the germline J gene to fill in the end. V gene TRBV5-1 combines with J gene TRBJ1-6; D is possibly TRBD1 (6 bases). The germline gives CDR1 SGHRS, CDR2 YFSETQ. The CDR3 spans 16 residues. The sequenced CDR3 bases are TGCGCCAGCAGCCCACCACAGGGAACCCTTAGTATCACC. Translating gives CASSPPQGTLSIT. The whole CDR3 is CASSPPQGTLSITLHF.

To note about this clone: The read ends 3 residues before the CDR3 terminus; that terminus is restored from the germline J gene. This rearrangement joins TRBV7-3 to TRBJ2-2; D gene uncertain. The CDR3 totals 14 residues. CDR1 is SGHTA, CDR2 FQGTGA, per germline. Trimming removed 2 bases at V and 4 bases at J, with 8 bases between. This chain's CDR3 is CASSLSPSTGELFF. The CDR3 DNA, read in part, is TGTGCCAGCAGCTTATCTCCCAGCACCGGGGAG.

Remarks on this clone: The CDR3 end lies 3 residues beyond the end of the read and is filled in from the germline J gene. V usage is TRBV4-2 and J usage is TRBJ2-1; 7 bases fit TRBD2. This CDR3 region has 17 residues. The trim removed 4 bases at V and 3 bases at J, leaving 12 bases unmatched. CDR1 and CDR2 from the germline V gene are LGHNA and YNFKEQ. The part of the CDR3 DNA that was read is TGTGCCAGCAGCCTGTCAGTAGGCGGGGGAGGCTACAATGAG. Protein: CASSLSVGGGGYNE. The CDR3 in full is CASSLSVGGGGYNEQFF.

Regarding this clone: The read stops 3 residues short of the end of the CDR3; the missing end is completed from the germline J gene. The genes are TRBV13 and TRBJ1-3; TRBD1 is a possible D gene (5 bases). Germline CDR1 PRHDT, CDR2 FYEKMQ (reference sequence). The CDR3 contains 16 residues. V lost 4 bases and J 2 bases, leaving 15 bases between the germline ends. CDR3 DNA (partial): TGTGCCAGCAGCTCACCAGGGTGGTTGGCTGGAAACACC. Protein: CASSSPGWLAGNT. The full CDR3 reads CASSSPGWLAGNTIYF. The whole variable domain, filled in from reference TRBV13 and TRBJ1-3, reads AAGVIQSPRHLIKEKRETATLKCYPIPRHDTVYWYQQGPGQDPQFLISFYEKMQSDKGSIPDRFSAQQFSDYHSELNMSSLELGDSALYFCASSSPGWLAGNTIYFGEGSWLTVV.

Worth noting for this clone: The observed sequence ends 3 residues before the CDR3 terminus, with the missing tail filled in from the germline J gene. The V gene is TRBV11-2, the J gene TRBJ2-7, with D hard to call. Trimming shortened V by 0 bases and J by 1 base, and 7 bases separated the two germline ends. CDR3 length: 14 residues. CDR1 SGHAT and CDR2 FQNNGV come from the germline V gene. The covered CDR3 bases are TGTGCCAGCAGCTTAGATCACAGATCCTACGAG. This sequence encodes CASSLDHRSYE. The full CDR3 is CASSLDHRSYEQYF.

About this clone itself: The read halts 3 residues ahead of the CDR3 end, with the missing end drawn from the germline J gene. The chain has TRBV29-1 and TRBJ1-2, with D possibly TRBD1 on 5 matching bases. The CDR3 has 11 residues. Germline V gives CDR1 SQVTM, CDR2 ANQGSEA. The V gene lost 6 bases and the J gene lost 6 bases, with 11 bases spanning the gap. The covered CDR3 bases are TGCAGCGTATACAGGTTGGATGGC. Translated, it gives CSVYRLDG. The full-length CDR3 reads as CSVYRLDGYTF.

As for this clone: The CDR3 extends 3 residues past the end of the read, so its final part is completed from the germline J gene. The rearrangement uses TRBV5-1 and TRBJ2-1; tentatively, D is TRBD1 (6 bases). The CDR3 has 15 residues. The V gene's germline CDR1 is SGHRS and CDR2 YFSETQ. The V end lost 3 bases, the J end lost 8 bases, and 18 bases lay between the germline ends. CDR3 loop: CASSSTGRGVHEQFF. The CDR3 bases that were read are TGCGCCAGCAGCTCGACAGGCCGCGGAGTCCATGAG.

With regard to this clone: The read comes to an end 3 residues before the CDR3 does, leaving the germline J gene to fill in the end. V gene TRBV18 combines with J gene TRBJ2-5, with no clear D. There are 12 residues in the CDR3. V lost 3 bases to trimming and J lost 5 bases, with 7 bases between them. Germline V gene lookup returns CDR1 KGHSH and CDR2 LQKENI. CDR3 residues: CASSPSSETQYF. The sequenced CDR3 bases are TGTGCCAGCTCACCCTCTAGTGAGACC.

A word on this clone: The CDR3 end falls 3 residues outside the read, so it is completed with the germline J gene. The rearrangement links TRBV11-1 to TRBJ2-7, with 8 bases aligning to TRBD2. The CDR3 runs 15 residues. Germline V gives CDR1 SGHAT, CDR2 FQDESV (reference sequence). Trimming at V came to 5 bases and at J to 5 bases, leaving 11 bases not matched to a gene. CDR3 in amino acids: CASSAGLAGWNEQYF. The CDR3 DNA, read in part, is TGTGCCAGCAGCGCAGGACTAGCCGGTTGGAACGAG.

To note about this clone: The read falls 3 residues short of the CDR3 end, and the missing part is taken from the germline J gene. This chain links TRBV19 with TRBJ2-2; 7 positions match TRBD2. The CDR3 has 16 residues. The V segment lost 5 bases and the J segment 3 bases; nucleotides outside the gene matches: 9. CDR1 and CDR2 (germline): LNHDA, SQIVND (reference sequence). CDR3 sequence: CASSLRLAMDTGELFF. CDR3 DNA (partial): TGTGCCAGTAGTTTAAGACTAGCTATGGACACCGGGGAG.

Regarding this clone: The read ends 3 residues early relative to the CDR3; the germline J gene fills the gap. The chain has TRBV7-9 and TRBJ1-2; 12 positions agree with TRBD1. The CDR3 consists of 13 residues. Trimming cost V 5 bases and J 6 bases; bases outside gene matches: 1. Germline V CDR1 and CDR2: SEHNR, FQNEAQ (reference sequence). The CDR3 bases that were read are TGTGCCAGCAGCGGGACAGGGGGCAATGGC. Its translation: CASSGTGGNG. The full CDR3 reads CASSGTGGNGYTF. Looking up the rest from reference TRBV7-9 and TRBJ1-2 gives the full variable domain: DTGVSQNPRHKITKRGQNVTFRCDPISEHNRLYWYRQTLGQGPEFLTYFQNEAQLEKSRLLSDRFSAERPKGSFSTLEIQRTEQGDSAMYLCASSGTGGNGYTFGSGTRLTVV.

Details on this clone: The read halts 3 residues ahead of the CDR3 end, with the missing end drawn from the germline J gene. Other DNA sequences in this specimen translate into the identical CDR3. V is TRBV5-1 and J is TRBJ1-1, with unresolved D. The V gene lost 4 bases and the J gene lost 7 bases, with 11 bases spanning the gap. Germline CDR1 and CDR2: SGHRS and YFSETQ. The CDR3 is 12 amino acids. CDR3 bases read: TGCGCCAGCAGCGTCGACACCCGTGAA. Translated: CASSVDTRE. The full CDR3 reads CASSVDTREAFF.

On this clone: The read gets to within 3 residues of the CDR3 end, and the germline J gene fills in the rest. The chain has TRBV29-1 and TRBJ1-6; D is unclear. The CDR3 covers 14 residues. V shed 5 bases and J shed 7 bases, with 15 bases lying between them. Per the germline V gene, CDR1 is SQVTM and CDR2 is ANQGSEA. CDR3 bases read: TGCAGCGTTAGGTTTCCAGGCTCCAATTCACCC. Translation: CSVRFPGSNSP. The entire CDR3 is CSVRFPGSNSPLHF.

As for this clone: The CDR3 goes on 3 residues after the read ends, and that part is filled in from the germline J gene. The rearrangement joins TRBV6-1 to TRBJ1-2, with D perhaps matching TRBD1 (5 bases). Germline V gene sequence: CDR1 MNHNS, CDR2 SASEGT. The V end lost 4 bases, the J end lost 7 bases, and 16 bases lay between the germline ends. This CDR3 contains 14 residues. The CDR3 sequence: CASSAARDSSGYTF. The DNA read from the CDR3 is TGTGCCAGCAGTGCTGCCAGGGACTCTTCTGGC.

Remarks on this clone: Read data end 3 residues before the CDR3 end; the end is taken from the germline J gene. The chain couples TRBV29-1 to TRBJ1-4; TRBD1 matches at 10 bases. The V segment lost 4 bases and the J segment 7 bases; nucleotides outside the gene matches: 3. CDR3 length: 13 residues. CDR1 is SQVTM and CDR2 is ANQGSEA in the germline V gene. CDR3 DNA (partial): TGCAGCGTTGTATGGGACAGGGGTGAAAAA. Translating it yields CSVVWDRGEK. The full CDR3 protein is CSVVWDRGEKLFF.

In the case of this clone: The missing CDR3 end, 3 residues past where the read stops, is filled in from the germline J gene. The chain joins TRBV13 to TRBJ2-1, with D possibly TRBD2 on 6 matching bases. With 5 bases removed from V and 4 bases from J, the gap between germline ends came to 15 bases. This CDR3 region has 15 residues. CDR1 is PRHDT and CDR2 is FYEKMQ in the germline V gene (reference sequence). The DNA read from the CDR3 is TGTGCCAGCAGCCCTGAACTAGCAGGATACAATGAG. It translates to CASSPELAGYNE. The CDR3 as a whole reads CASSPELAGYNEQFF.

As to this clone: The read ends 3 residues shy of where the CDR3 ends; the end is completed using the germline J gene. This chain connects TRBV7-9 to TRBJ1-2, with D possibly matching TRBD1 (5 bases). V was shortened by 6 bases and J by 4 bases, with 12 bases between the two germline ends. The CDR3 is 13 residues long. CDR1 and CDR2 from the germline V gene are SEHNR and FQNEAQ (reference sequence). This CDR3 is CASRQDGFYGYTF. The covered CDR3 bases are TGTGCCAGCAGACAGGACGGGTTCTATGGC.